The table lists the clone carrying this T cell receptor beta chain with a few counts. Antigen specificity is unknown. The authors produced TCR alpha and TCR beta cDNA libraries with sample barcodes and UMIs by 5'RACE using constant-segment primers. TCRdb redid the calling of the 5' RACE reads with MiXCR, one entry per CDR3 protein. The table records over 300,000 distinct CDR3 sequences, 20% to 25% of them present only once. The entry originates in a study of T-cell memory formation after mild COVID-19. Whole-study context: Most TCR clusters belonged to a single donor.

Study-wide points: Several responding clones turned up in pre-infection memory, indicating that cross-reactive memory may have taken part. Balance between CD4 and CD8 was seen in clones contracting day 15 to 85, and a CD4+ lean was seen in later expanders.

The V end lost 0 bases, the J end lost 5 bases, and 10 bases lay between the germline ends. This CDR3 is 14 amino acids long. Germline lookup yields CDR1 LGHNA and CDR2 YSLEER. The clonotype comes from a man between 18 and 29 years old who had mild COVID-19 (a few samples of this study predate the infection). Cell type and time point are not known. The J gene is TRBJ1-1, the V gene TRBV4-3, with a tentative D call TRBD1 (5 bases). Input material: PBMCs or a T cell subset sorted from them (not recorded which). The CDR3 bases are TGCGCCAGCAGCCAAGACAGGTACAGGACTGAAGCTTTCTTT. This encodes CASSQDRYRTEAFF.